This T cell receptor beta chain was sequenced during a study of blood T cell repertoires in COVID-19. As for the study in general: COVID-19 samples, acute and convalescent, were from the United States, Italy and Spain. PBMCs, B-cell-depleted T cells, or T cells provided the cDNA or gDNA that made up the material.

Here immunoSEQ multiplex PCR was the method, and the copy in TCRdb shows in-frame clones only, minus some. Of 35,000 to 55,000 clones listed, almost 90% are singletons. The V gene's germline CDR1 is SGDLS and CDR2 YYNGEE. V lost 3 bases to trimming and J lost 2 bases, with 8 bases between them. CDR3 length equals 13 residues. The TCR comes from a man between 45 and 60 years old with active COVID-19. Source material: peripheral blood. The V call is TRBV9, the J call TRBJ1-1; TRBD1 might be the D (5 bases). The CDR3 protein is CASSGQGNTEAFF. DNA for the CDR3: TGTGCCAGCAGCGGGCAGGGTAACACTGAAGCTTTCTTT.